The sequence of this TCR beta chain was determined in a study of vaccination effects on CD4 cells after COVID-19. Looking at the study overall: Sampling occurred a median 72 days post second dose, range 14 to 241. Whole-study results and caveats: Cross-reaction with common cold coronaviruses was seen in only 1 of 255 vaccine-induced clones from healthy vaccinees.

From germline, CDR1 is LGHDT and CDR2 YNNKEL (reference sequence). J lost 0 bases, V lost 8 bases, and 14 bases had no gene match. This CDR3 contains 19 residues. Sequenced by immunoSEQ multiplex PCR; TCRdb stores in-frame clones only, minus some. The table has around 30,000 clones, over 80% seen once. Within the ViraFEST assay, antigen-specific CD4+ T cells underwent expansion with viral peptide pools prior to sequencing. Culture lasted about 11 days before CD4+ T cell isolation. Two doses of either BNT162b2 or mRNA-1273 were given to each participant. With respect to this clone: Its antigen is not identified.

The source of this sequence is a human donor who received a COVID-19 vaccine. Some clones in this sample may be carry-over from other donors' samples. The chain joins TRBV3-1 (or the pseudogene TRBV3-2) to TRBJ2-1, with 12 positions matching TRBD2. The sequencing here drew on CD4+ T cells from PBMCs cultured with SARS-CoV-2 spike peptides, taken after COVID-19 vaccination. In nucleotides, the CDR3 is TGTGCCAGCTCGATGTGGACTAGCGGGGCAACTTACTCCTACAATGAGCAGTTCTTC. Encoded protein: CASSMWTSGATYSYNEQFF.